This TCR beta chain came from a study of cytomegalovirus exposure and HLA in healthy donors. Whole-study results and caveats: Presence/absence results assume similar sequencing depth per donor, which may not hold.

Germline CDR1 and CDR2: LNHDA and SQIVND (reference sequence). Unmatched junction bases numbered 8, after V lost 6 bases and J lost 7 bases. This CDR3 has 14 amino acids. The study ran its PCR with 60 Vbeta and 13 Jbeta primers. The method was immunoSEQ multiplex PCR; TCRdb's version includes in-frame clones alone and lacks a portion of them. The table has fewer than 150,000 clones, around 76% seen once; the top ten hold 3.9%. Details on this clone: Its antigen is as yet unknown.

Sequencing used PBMCs. The chain combines TRBV19 with TRBJ1-2; 10 bases match TRBD1. The sequence derives from a man aged 18 to 29 in good health and CMV-seronegative. The CDR3: CASRRQGARVGYTF. The CDR3 DNA sequence: TGTGCCAGTAGACGACAGGGGGCGAGGGTTGGCTACACCTTC.